The present T cell receptor (beta chain) was sequenced within a study of OX40 agonist ivuxolimab in advanced cancers. This clone was observed a single time. Repertoires were generated with immunoSEQ multiplex PCR, while TCRdb's copy carries only in-frame clones and drops some. The sample yields under 50,000 clones, approximately 87% seen once. Germline V gene data show CDR1 as MNHEY and CDR2 as SVGAGI. The CDR3 spans 13 residues. Trimming pared 6 bases from V and 0 bases from J, leaving 6 bases between. Here the sequenced sample was CD4+ or CD8+ T cells sorted from blood, taken in a trial of the OX40 agonist ivuxolimab. This sequence was found in an adult with an advanced solid tumor such as melanoma, head and neck, liver or kidney cancer. This chain links TRBV6-5 with TRBJ1-3; no clear D gene. The CDR3 DNA sequence: TGTGCCAGCAGCCGAACCTCTGGAAACACCATATATTTT. As protein: CASSRTSGNTIYF.